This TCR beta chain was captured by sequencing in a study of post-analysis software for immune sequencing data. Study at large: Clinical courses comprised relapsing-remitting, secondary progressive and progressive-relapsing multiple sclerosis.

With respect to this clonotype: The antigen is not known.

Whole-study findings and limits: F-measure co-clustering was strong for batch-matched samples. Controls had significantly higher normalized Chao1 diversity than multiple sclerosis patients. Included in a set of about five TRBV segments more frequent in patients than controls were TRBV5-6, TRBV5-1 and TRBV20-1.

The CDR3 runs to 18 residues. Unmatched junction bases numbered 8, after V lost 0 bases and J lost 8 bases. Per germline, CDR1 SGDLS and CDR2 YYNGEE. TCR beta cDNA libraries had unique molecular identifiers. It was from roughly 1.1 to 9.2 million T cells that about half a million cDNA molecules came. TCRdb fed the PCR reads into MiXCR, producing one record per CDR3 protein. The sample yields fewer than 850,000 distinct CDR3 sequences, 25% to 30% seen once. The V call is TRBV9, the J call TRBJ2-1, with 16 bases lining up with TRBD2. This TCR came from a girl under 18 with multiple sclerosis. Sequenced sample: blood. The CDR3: CASSVELWGLAGGDEQFF. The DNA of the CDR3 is TGTGCCAGCAGCGTAGAACTGTGGGGACTAGCGGGAGGGGATGAGCAGTTCTTC.